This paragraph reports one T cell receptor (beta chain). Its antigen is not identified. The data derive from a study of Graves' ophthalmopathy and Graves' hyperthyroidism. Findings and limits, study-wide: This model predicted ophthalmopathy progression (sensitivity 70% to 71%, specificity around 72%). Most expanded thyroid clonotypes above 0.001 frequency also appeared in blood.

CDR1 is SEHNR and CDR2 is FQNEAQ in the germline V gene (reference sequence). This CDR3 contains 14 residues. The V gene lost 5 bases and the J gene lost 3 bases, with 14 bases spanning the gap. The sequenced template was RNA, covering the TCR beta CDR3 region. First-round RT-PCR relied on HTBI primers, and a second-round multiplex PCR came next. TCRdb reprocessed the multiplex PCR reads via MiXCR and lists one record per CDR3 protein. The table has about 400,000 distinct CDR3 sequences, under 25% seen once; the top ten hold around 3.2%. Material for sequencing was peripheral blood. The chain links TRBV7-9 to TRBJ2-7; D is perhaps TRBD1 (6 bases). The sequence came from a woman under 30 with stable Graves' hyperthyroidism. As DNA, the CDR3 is TGTGCCAGCAGCACCAGAAAGGGGGACTACGAGCAGTACTTC. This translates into CASSTRKGDYEQYF.